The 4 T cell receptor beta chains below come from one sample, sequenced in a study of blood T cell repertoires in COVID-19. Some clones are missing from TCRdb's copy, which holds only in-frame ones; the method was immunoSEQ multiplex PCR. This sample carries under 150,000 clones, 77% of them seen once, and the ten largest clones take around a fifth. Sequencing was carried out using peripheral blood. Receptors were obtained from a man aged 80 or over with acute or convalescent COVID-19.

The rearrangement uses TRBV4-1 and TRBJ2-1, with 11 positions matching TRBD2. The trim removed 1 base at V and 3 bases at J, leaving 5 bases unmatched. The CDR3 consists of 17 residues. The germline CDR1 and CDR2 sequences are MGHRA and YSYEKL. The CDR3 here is CASSQVSSGGFYNEQFF. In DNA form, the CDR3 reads TGCGCCAGCAGCCAAGTCTCTAGCGGGGGGTTCTACAATGAGCAGTTCTTC.

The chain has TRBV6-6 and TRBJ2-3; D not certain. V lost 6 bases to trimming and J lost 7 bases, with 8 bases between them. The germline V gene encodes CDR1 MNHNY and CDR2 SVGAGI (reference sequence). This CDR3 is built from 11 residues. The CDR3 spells CASRTVHTQYF. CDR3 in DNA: TGTGCCAGCAGAACGGTCCATACGCAGTATTTT.

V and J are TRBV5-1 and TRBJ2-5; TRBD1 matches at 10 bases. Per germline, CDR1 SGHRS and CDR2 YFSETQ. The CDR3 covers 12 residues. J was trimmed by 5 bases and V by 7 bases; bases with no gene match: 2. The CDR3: CASGQGVETQYF. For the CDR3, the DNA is TGCGCCAGCGGACAGGGGGTTGAGACCCAGTACTTC. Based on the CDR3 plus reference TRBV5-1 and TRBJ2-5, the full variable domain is KAGVTQTPRYLIKTRGQQVTLSCSPISGHRSVSWYQQTPGQGLQFLFEYFSETQRNKGNFPGRFSGRQFSNSRSEMNVSTLELGDSALYLCASGQGVETQYFGPGTRLLVL.

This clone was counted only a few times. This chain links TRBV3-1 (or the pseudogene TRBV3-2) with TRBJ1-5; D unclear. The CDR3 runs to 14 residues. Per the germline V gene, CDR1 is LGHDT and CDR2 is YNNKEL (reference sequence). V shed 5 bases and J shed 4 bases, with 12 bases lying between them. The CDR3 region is CASSSGLDNQPQHF. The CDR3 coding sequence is TGTGCCAGCAGCTCAGGATTGGATAATCAGCCCCAGCATTTT.